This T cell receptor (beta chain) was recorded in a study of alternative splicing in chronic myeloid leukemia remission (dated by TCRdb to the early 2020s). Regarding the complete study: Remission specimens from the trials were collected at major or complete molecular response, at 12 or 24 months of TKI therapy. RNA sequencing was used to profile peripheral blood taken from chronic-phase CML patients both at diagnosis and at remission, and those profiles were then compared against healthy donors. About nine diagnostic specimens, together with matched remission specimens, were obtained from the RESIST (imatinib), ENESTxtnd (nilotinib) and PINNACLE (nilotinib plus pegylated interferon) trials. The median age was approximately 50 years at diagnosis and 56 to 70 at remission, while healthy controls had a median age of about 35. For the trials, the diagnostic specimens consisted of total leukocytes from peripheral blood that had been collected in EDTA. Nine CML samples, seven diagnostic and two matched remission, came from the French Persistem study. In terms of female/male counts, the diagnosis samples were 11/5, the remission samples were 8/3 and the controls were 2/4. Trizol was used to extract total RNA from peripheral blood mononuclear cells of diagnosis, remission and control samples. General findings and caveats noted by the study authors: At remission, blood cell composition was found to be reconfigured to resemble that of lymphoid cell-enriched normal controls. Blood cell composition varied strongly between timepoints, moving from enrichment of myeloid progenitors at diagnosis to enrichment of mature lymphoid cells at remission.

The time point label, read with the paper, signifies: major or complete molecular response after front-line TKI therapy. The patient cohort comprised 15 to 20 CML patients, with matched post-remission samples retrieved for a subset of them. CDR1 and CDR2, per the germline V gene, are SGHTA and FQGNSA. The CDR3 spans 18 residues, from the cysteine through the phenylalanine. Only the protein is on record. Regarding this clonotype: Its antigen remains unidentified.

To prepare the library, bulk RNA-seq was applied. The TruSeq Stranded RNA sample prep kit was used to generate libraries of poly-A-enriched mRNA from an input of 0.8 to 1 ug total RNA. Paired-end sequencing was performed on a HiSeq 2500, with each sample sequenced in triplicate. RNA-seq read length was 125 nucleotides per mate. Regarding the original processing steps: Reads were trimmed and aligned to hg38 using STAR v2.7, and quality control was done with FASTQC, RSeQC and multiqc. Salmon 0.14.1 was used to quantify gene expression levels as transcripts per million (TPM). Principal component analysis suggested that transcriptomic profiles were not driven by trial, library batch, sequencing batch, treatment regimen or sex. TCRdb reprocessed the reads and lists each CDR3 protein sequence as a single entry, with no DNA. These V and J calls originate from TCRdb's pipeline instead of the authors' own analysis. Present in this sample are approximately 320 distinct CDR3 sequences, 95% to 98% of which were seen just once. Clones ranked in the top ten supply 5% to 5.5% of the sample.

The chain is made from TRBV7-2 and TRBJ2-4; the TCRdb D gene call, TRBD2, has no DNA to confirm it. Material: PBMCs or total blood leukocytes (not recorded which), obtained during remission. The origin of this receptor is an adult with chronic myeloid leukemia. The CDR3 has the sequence CASTTYTSGDLAKNIQYF.